This T cell receptor beta chain was observed in a study of T cell responses to AZD1222 COVID-19 vaccine (dated by TCRdb to 2020 to 2023). With respect to the entire study: TCR sequencing was performed for 233 trial participants, of whom around 200 were given two doses of AZD1222 and some 26 were given two doses of MenACWY control vaccine. Trial participants were enrolled by age into subgroups of 18-55, 56-69 and 70-plus years, and 148, 28 and 57 TCR-sequenced participants, respectively, were included in these subgroups.

The sample's time point label is to be understood as: about 28 days (+/-7) after the second vaccine dose. AZD1222 recipients whose second dose came at about 4 weeks and those whose second dose came at about 12 weeks were combined into one group, since spike-specific TCR depth and breadth did not differ between the two schedules. The vaccinee samples were drawn from two UK trials, COV001 and COV002, one of which was a single-blind randomized controlled phase 2/3 trial testing AZD1222 (ChAdOx1 nCoV-19) in healthy adults. Trial participant PBMC samples were collected at day 0 and day 28 after the second dose for TCRbeta chain sequencing. The CDR3 regions of human TCRbeta chains were analyzed by immunosequencing. As for the original processing: Repertoire TCRs were checked for matches against a reference library of SARS-CoV-2-specific TCRs that had been generated using the MIRA antigen-specificity platform. Breadth was defined as the fraction of unique TCRs that were SARS-CoV-2-associated. Depth was defined as the fraction of total T cells that were SARS-CoV-2-associated. Using the MIRA data, every spike-specific TCR was mapped to the spike region that the TCR reacted to and assigned to either a CD4 or a CD8 class. Log10-transformed breadth and depth values were compared by one-way ANOVA with Sidak's multiple comparisons tests. In TCRdb, the immuneACCESS table is reduced to in-frame sequences with V and J assigned. These tables do not hold every clone; where another copy was compared, an unresolved V gene accounts for under half, and the others remain unexplained. V and J calls and clone size are given by that table; D and trimming were obtained from the DNA. In all, the sample holds some 250,000 clones, and 94% of those were seen once. The ten largest account for around 0.6% of the sample.

Results the study describes overall, beyond this receptor: Because no day 14 peak-response samples were available, the repertoires could be characterized only after the peak T cell response. The 56-69-year group was small, and its depth increase did not reach significance, likely because of low power. Nearly half of unique spike-specific TCRs reportedly recognized epitopes outside regions mutated in the B.1.351 and B.1.1.7 variants. Spike-specific TCR breadth and depth rose significantly after two AZD1222 doses compared with day 0 and with MenACWY recipients. Participants were mostly white British and included more females than males, and it was suggested by the authors that clonal diversity may have been underestimated. Conclusions about previously exposed vaccinees were limited because only a handful of AZD1222 recipients were SARS-CoV-2 seropositive at baseline. The whole spike protein was spanned by vaccine-associated CD4 TCRs, and dominant responses were seen in regions 160-218 and 743-854.

Concerning this clone: Its recognized antigen is unknown. Base-call qualities are not available, and no considerably larger clone is one nucleotide away.

V trim: 4 bases; J trim: 4 bases; unmatched bases: 6. CDR1 and CDR2 were assigned from the germline V gene as SQVTM and ANQGSEA. Inclusive of the bounding cysteine and phenylalanine, the CDR3 is 13 residues long. The DNA shown is the 39-base CDR3, in frame from base 1. The sequenced sample was peripheral blood, obtained 28 days after the second AZD1222 dose. The TCR originated in an adult who received the AZD1222 COVID-19 vaccine. The rearranged chain carries TRBV29-1 and TRBJ1-2, with 7 bases in between that match TRBD1. The nucleotides read TGCAGCGTTGGTCAGGGGGGAGGCTATGGCTACACCTTC. Its translation reads: CSVGQGGGYGYTF.